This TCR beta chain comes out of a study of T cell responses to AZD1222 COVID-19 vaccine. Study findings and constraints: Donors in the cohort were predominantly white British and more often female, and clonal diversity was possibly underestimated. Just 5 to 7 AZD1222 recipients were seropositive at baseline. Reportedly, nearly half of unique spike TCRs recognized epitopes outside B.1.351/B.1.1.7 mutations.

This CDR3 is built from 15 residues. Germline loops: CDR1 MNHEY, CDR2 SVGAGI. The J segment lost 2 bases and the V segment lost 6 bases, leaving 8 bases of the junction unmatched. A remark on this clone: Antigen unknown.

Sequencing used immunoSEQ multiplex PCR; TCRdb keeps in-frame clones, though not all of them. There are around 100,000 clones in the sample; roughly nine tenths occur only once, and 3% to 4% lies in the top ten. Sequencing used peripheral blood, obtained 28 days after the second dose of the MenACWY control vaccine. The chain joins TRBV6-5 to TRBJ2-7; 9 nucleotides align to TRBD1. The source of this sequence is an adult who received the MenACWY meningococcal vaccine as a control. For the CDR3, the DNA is TGTGCCAGCAGCGCGGACAGGGGAGGTACCTACGAGCAGTACTTC. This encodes CASSADRGGTYEQYF.